Listed below are T cell receptor beta chains from one sample, sequenced in a study of early T cells in non-severe SARS-CoV-2 infection. TCRdb re-called the 5' RACE reads through MiXCR, storing one row per CDR3 protein. The data show 60,000 to 75,000 distinct CDR3 sequences, with around 4.2% seen just once and 3.5% to 4% held by the top ten. This sample comprised whole blood, obtained at baseline. The receptors here all came from an adult who was a healthcare worker with PCR-confirmed SARS-CoV-2 infection or an uninfected control (not recorded which). The donor label of this sample is uncertain. Each CDR3 is given with its conserved first and last residue. Each record gives: J gene, D gene, clone size, V gene, CDR3 DNA, CDR3 protein. The D gene is left open where the match is weak. Only part of the rows carry a size: once, few, many, or a class if the clone is expanded.

j_call: TRBJ1-4; d_call: -; clone_size: many; v_call: TRBV30; cdr3_nt: TGTGCCTGCAACGTTGCTGCAACTAATGAAAAACTGTTTTTT; cdr3_aa: CACNVAATNEKLFF
j_call: TRBJ1-5; d_call: TRBD1; clone_size: few; v_call: TRBV20-1; cdr3_nt: TGCAGTGCTTCCAGTTCGACAGGGGGCAATCAGCCCCAGCATTTT; cdr3_aa: CSASSSTGGNQPQHF
j_call: TRBJ2-3; d_call: TRBD1; clone_size: few; v_call: TRBV5-1; cdr3_nt: TGCGCCAGCGGCCCCAACACAGGGGTTAGCACAGATACGCAGTATTTT; cdr3_aa: CASGPNTGVSTDTQYF
j_call: TRBJ2-7; d_call: -; clone_size: few; v_call: TRBV18; cdr3_nt: TGTGCCAGCTCACCGTATACGACAGGACACAAGCAGTACTTC; cdr3_aa: CASSPYTTGHKQYF
j_call: TRBJ1-1; d_call: -; clone_size: many; v_call: TRBV4-3; cdr3_nt: TGCGCCAGCAGCCAAGAAATGAACACTGAAGCTTTCTTT; cdr3_aa: CASSQEMNTEAFF
j_call: TRBJ1-1; d_call: -; clone_size: -; v_call: TRBV18; cdr3_nt: TGTGCCAGCTCACCTCAACAAGAAAACACTGAAGCTTTCTTT; cdr3_aa: CASSPQQENTEAFF
j_call: TRBJ2-2; d_call: TRBD1; clone_size: many; v_call: TRBV20-1; cdr3_nt: TGCAGTGCGTGGACAGGGAAGAACACCGGGGAGCTGTTTTTT; cdr3_aa: CSAWTGKNTGELFF
j_call: TRBJ2-5; d_call: TRBD1; clone_size: many; v_call: TRBV11-2; cdr3_nt: TGTGCCAGCAGCTCGAACAGGGGGCGTGGAGAGACCCAGTACTTC; cdr3_aa: CASSSNRGRGETQYF
j_call: TRBJ2-7; d_call: TRBD2; clone_size: many; v_call: TRBV11-2; cdr3_nt: TGTGCCAGCAGCCCCGAAGGACTAGTACTATCCAACGAGCAGTACTTC; cdr3_aa: CASSPEGLVLSNEQYF
j_call: TRBJ2-3; d_call: -; clone_size: many; v_call: TRBV20-1; cdr3_nt: TGCAGTGCTAGAGTTGATACGCAGTATTTT; cdr3_aa: CSARVDTQYF
j_call: TRBJ1-2; d_call: -; clone_size: many; v_call: TRBV6-2/TRBV6-3; cdr3_nt: TGTGCCAGCAACACCCTCCTTTCATATGGCTACACCTTC; cdr3_aa: CASNTLLSYGYTF
j_call: TRBJ1-2; d_call: -; clone_size: many; v_call: TRBV5-1; cdr3_nt: TGCGCCAGCAGCTGGGGGCCGGGACAAGAAGCCTATGGCTACACCTTC; cdr3_aa: CASSWGPGQEAYGYTF
j_call: TRBJ1-6; d_call: -; clone_size: few; v_call: TRBV6-1; cdr3_nt: TGTGCCAGCAGTAGCCTGGGAGGCTCCTATAATTCACCCCTCCACTTT; cdr3_aa: CASSSLGGSYNSPLHF
j_call: TRBJ1-2; d_call: TRBD1; clone_size: -; v_call: TRBV9; cdr3_nt: TGTGCCAGCAGCGTAGGAGACAGGGTAAACTATGGCTACACCTTC; cdr3_aa: CASSVGDRVNYGYTF
j_call: TRBJ2-7; d_call: -; clone_size: many; v_call: TRBV29-1; cdr3_nt: TGCAGCGTTGCGCAGACACCTATCTACGAGCAGTACTTC; cdr3_aa: CSVAQTPIYEQYF
j_call: TRBJ2-1; d_call: TRBD1; clone_size: -; v_call: TRBV5-1; cdr3_nt: TGCGCCAGCAGCTACGGGACAGCGTACAATGAGCAGTTCTTC; cdr3_aa: CASSYGTAYNEQFF
j_call: TRBJ2-3; d_call: -; clone_size: many; v_call: TRBV10-1; cdr3_nt: TGCGCCAGCAACCAGGGTTTAAGGTCCGATACGCAGTATTTT; cdr3_aa: CASNQGLRSDTQYF
j_call: TRBJ2-7; d_call: TRBD2; clone_size: many; v_call: TRBV20-1; cdr3_nt: TGCAGTGCGATATCACTAGCGGGAGTCTCCTACGAGCAGTACTTC; cdr3_aa: CSAISLAGVSYEQYF
j_call: TRBJ2-4; d_call: TRBD1; clone_size: many; v_call: TRBV29-1; cdr3_nt: TGCAGCGTTGAGAGGGACAGGGACATTCAGTACTTC; cdr3_aa: CSVERDRDIQYF
j_call: TRBJ2-5; d_call: -; clone_size: -; v_call: TRBV19; cdr3_nt: TGTGCCAGTAGTATAGCATCACAACCCTTCCAAGAGACCCAGTACTTC; cdr3_aa: CASSIASQPFQETQYF
j_call: TRBJ2-5; d_call: -; clone_size: -; v_call: TRBV11-2; cdr3_nt: TGTGCCAGCAGCTCAGTAGTCATAGAGACCCAGTACTTC; cdr3_aa: CASSSVVIETQYF
j_call: TRBJ2-3; d_call: TRBD2; clone_size: many; v_call: TRBV4-3; cdr3_nt: TGCGCCAGCAGCCAAGAAGGGGGATCCGCGTTACTAGCGGGGAGCACAGATACGCAGTATTTT; cdr3_aa: CASSQEGGSALLAGSTDTQYF
j_call: TRBJ1-2; d_call: -; clone_size: few; v_call: TRBV7-8; cdr3_nt: TGTGCCAGCAGCTTTTCTTCAGCATTCTATGGCTACACCTTC; cdr3_aa: CASSFSSAFYGYTF
j_call: TRBJ2-7; d_call: -; clone_size: many; v_call: TRBV15; cdr3_nt: TGTGCCACCAGCAGCATGGGGGTCGGGTTCTACGAGCAGTACTTC; cdr3_aa: CATSSMGVGFYEQYF
j_call: TRBJ1-5; d_call: -; clone_size: few; v_call: TRBV5-8; cdr3_nt: TGTGCCAGCAGCTTGGGTACCGGACAGCGCAATCAGCCCCAGCATTTT; cdr3_aa: CASSLGTGQRNQPQHF
j_call: TRBJ2-3; d_call: TRBD1; clone_size: -; v_call: TRBV29-1; cdr3_nt: TGCAGCTTGTTCGGACAGGGAACTTCAGATACGCAGTATTTT; cdr3_aa: CSLFGQGTSDTQYF
j_call: TRBJ2-7; d_call: -; clone_size: few; v_call: TRBV14; cdr3_nt: TGTGCCAGCAGCTTCTCTTGGAACCCCGAGCAGTACTTC; cdr3_aa: CASSFSWNPEQYF
j_call: TRBJ1-1; d_call: TRBD1; clone_size: -; v_call: TRBV12-3/TRBV12-4; cdr3_nt: TGTGCCAGCAGTGGGACAGGTGAAATGAACACTGAAGCTTTCTTT; cdr3_aa: CASSGTGEMNTEAFF
j_call: TRBJ2-7; d_call: -; clone_size: few; v_call: TRBV10-3; cdr3_nt: TGTGCCATCAGTTCTACCTACGAGCAGTACTTC; cdr3_aa: CAISSTYEQYF
j_call: TRBJ2-5; d_call: -; clone_size: few; v_call: TRBV5-6; cdr3_nt: TGTGCCAGCAGCGGGCTAAAGACCCAGTACTTC; cdr3_aa: CASSGLKTQYF
j_call: TRBJ2-2; d_call: TRBD1; clone_size: few; v_call: TRBV28; cdr3_nt: TGTGCCAGCAGTCGAACAGGGGGAAGGCTGTTTTTT; cdr3_aa: CASSRTGGRLFF
j_call: TRBJ2-3; d_call: TRBD2; clone_size: -; v_call: TRBV7-3; cdr3_nt: TGTGCCAGCAGCCCAGGACTAGCGGAAGATACGCAGTATTTT; cdr3_aa: CASSPGLAEDTQYF
j_call: TRBJ1-1; d_call: -; clone_size: many; v_call: TRBV7-6; cdr3_nt: TGTGCCAGCAGCCCCACGTGGGACACTGAAGCTTTCTTT; cdr3_aa: CASSPTWDTEAFF
j_call: TRBJ1-3; d_call: -; clone_size: few; v_call: TRBV27; cdr3_nt: TGTGCCAGCAGTTCAGGGGTTAGTGGAAACACCATATATTTT; cdr3_aa: CASSSGVSGNTIYF
j_call: TRBJ1-2; d_call: TRBD1; clone_size: -; v_call: TRBV12-3/TRBV12-4; cdr3_nt: TGTGCCAGCAGTTCCCAAACAGGGGCCGGGTATGGCTACACCTTC; cdr3_aa: CASSSQTGAGYGYTF
j_call: TRBJ2-5; d_call: -; clone_size: many; v_call: TRBV20-1; cdr3_nt: TGCAGTGCCCTCTCCTCGGACAGCCAAGAGACCCAGTACTTC; cdr3_aa: CSALSSDSQETQYF
j_call: TRBJ1-2; d_call: -; clone_size: -; v_call: TRBV6-1; cdr3_nt: TGTGCCAGCAGTGAGCCCAGGACCACCGGGGGCTACACCTTC; cdr3_aa: CASSEPRTTGGYTF
j_call: TRBJ2-7; d_call: -; clone_size: many; v_call: TRBV20-1; cdr3_nt: TGCAGTGCTAGTGCTTATACAGGGTCCGTGGTCGAGCAGTACTTC; cdr3_aa: CSASAYTGSVVEQYF
j_call: TRBJ2-2; d_call: -; clone_size: -; v_call: TRBV7-9; cdr3_nt: TGTGCCAGCAGCCAATCATATGCCAGAACAGCCGGGGAGCTGTTTTTT; cdr3_aa: CASSQSYARTAGELFF
j_call: TRBJ2-5; d_call: -; clone_size: many; v_call: TRBV5-8; cdr3_nt: TGTGCCAGCAGCTTGATGAAAGAGACCCAGTACTTC; cdr3_aa: CASSLMKETQYF
j_call: TRBJ1-5; d_call: -; clone_size: -; v_call: TRBV2; cdr3_nt: TGTGCCAGCGGTTATGGAAGGGATCAGCCCCAGCATTTT; cdr3_aa: CASGYGRDQPQHF
j_call: TRBJ1-1; d_call: -; clone_size: many; v_call: TRBV20-1; cdr3_nt: TGCAGTGCAGACCATAACACTGAAGCTTTCTTT; cdr3_aa: CSADHNTEAFF
j_call: TRBJ1-1; d_call: -; clone_size: few; v_call: TRBV10-3; cdr3_nt: TGTGCCATCAGTGAGGGACTAGGGGACACTGAAGCTTTCTTT; cdr3_aa: CAISEGLGDTEAFF
j_call: TRBJ1-2; d_call: -; clone_size: -; v_call: TRBV12-3/TRBV12-4; cdr3_nt: TGTGCCACCGAAGCCGAGAACACCTTC; cdr3_aa: CATEAENTF
j_call: TRBJ1-2; d_call: -; clone_size: many; v_call: TRBV6-4; cdr3_nt: TGTGCCAGCAGTGAAGAAGGGGGTGGCTATGGCTACACCTTC; cdr3_aa: CASSEEGGGYGYTF
j_call: TRBJ1-5; d_call: -; clone_size: many; v_call: TRBV7-9; cdr3_nt: TGTGCCAGCAGCTTAGAGGCAGGGTTCAATCAGCCCCAGCATTTT; cdr3_aa: CASSLEAGFNQPQHF
j_call: TRBJ1-6; d_call: -; clone_size: -; v_call: TRBV28; cdr3_nt: TGTGCCAGCAGTGCCGATATCTATAATTCACCCCTCCACTTT; cdr3_aa: CASSADIYNSPLHF
j_call: TRBJ2-1; d_call: TRBD1; clone_size: many; v_call: TRBV20-1; cdr3_nt: TGCAGTGCAACCGGGACAGGGTATACCTACAATGAGCAGTTCTTC; cdr3_aa: CSATGTGYTYNEQFF
j_call: TRBJ1-1; d_call: -; clone_size: medium-sized; v_call: TRBV6-4; cdr3_nt: TGTGCCAGCAGTGACTCGAAGGGGGGAAACACTGAAGCTTTCTTT; cdr3_aa: CASSDSKGGNTEAFF
j_call: TRBJ1-1; d_call: -; clone_size: -; v_call: TRBV20-1; cdr3_nt: TGCAGTGCTTCAATGAACACTGAAGCTTTCTTT; cdr3_aa: CSASMNTEAFF